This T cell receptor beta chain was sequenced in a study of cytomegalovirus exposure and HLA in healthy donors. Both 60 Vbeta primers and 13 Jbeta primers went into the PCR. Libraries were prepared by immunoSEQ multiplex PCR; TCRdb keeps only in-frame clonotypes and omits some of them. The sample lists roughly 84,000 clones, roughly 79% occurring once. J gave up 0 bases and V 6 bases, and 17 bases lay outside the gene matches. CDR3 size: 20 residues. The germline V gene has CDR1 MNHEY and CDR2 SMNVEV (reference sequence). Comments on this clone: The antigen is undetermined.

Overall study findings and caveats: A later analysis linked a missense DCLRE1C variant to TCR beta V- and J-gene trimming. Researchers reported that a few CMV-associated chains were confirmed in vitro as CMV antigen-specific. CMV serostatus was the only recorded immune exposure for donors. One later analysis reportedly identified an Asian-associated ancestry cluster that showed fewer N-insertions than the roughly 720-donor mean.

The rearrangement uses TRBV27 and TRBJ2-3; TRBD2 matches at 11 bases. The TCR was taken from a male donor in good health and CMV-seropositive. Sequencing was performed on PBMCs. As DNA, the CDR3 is TGTGCCAGCAGCCCCCGCGTCCCACTAGCGGGAGCCACTAGCACAGATACGCAGTATTTT. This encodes CASSPRVPLAGATSTDTQYF.